This T cell receptor (beta chain) is drawn from a study of shared clonotypes between healthy human individuals. Study context: Three CD4 naive, three CD4 memory, two CD8 naive and one CD8 memory plate were used per donor.

CDR3 length: 14 amino acids. Germline V gene sequence: CDR1 MNHEY, CDR2 SMNVEV (reference sequence). Trimming at V came to 3 bases and at J to 5 bases, leaving 7 bases not matched to a gene. Regarding the study as a whole: Naive subsets generally exceeded memory subsets in estimated richness. Sampling involved blood alone; tissue repertoires likely differ.

TCRdb's table, derived via immunoSEQ multiplex PCR, lists solely in-frame clones and lacks some. The sample lists fewer than 3 million clones; about 90% were seen once. Naive CD4+ cells were CD45RA-selected; the remaining cells were memory. About this clone itself: Its specificity is unknown.

The sequenced sample was naive CD4+ T cells from PBMCs. The subset was: CD45RA+ positively selected. The receptor was derived from a young man in good health. Some clones in this sample may be carry-over from other donors' samples. The rearrangement links TRBV27 to TRBJ2-7; TRBD1 matches 7 bases. DNA of the CDR3: TGTGCCAGCAGTTTTAACAGGGGTAACCACGAGCAGTACTTC. This encodes CASSFNRGNHEQYF.